This TCR beta chain was observed in a study of blood T cells in healthy people across ages. Broader study findings: Roughly linear age-related decline in beta diversity appeared, significant by age 40.

The CDR3 is made up of 15 amino acids. V lost 0 bases to trimming and J lost 1 base, with 6 bases between them. Germline V lookup: CDR1 LGHDT, CDR2 YNNKEL (reference sequence). This clonotype has only a few counts. Its antigen is not identified. Donor samples were obtained from healthy Caucasian individuals from Russia, aged 6 to 90. Using a J-beta primer mix together with a sample-barcoded 5' primer, a second PCR was run for roughly 6 to 12 cycles. TCRdb ran MiXCR on the 5' RACE reads and lists one entry per CDR3 protein. The repertoire has about 1 million distinct CDR3 sequences, 25% of them found once; the top ten carry approximately 0.79%. The same sample was also used in a study of T cells of mothers and their children. This second report adds: Added by the second PCR's M1S primer were sample barcodes and 2-4 random nucleotides.

Sequencing was performed on blood. The source is a girl aged 2 to 9 in good health. The chain employs TRBV3-1 and TRBJ2-2; D is possibly TRBD1 (5 bases). The CDR3 DNA reads as TGTGCCAGCAGCCAAGAAGACAGGAACACCGGGGAGCTGTTTTTT. Its translation is CASSQEDRNTGELFF. The full variable domain, rest sourced from reference TRBV3-1 and TRBJ2-2, is DTAVSQTPKYLVTQMGNDKSIKCEQNLGHDTMYWYKQDSKKFLKIMFSYNNKELIINETVPNRFSPKSPDKAHLNLHINSLELGDSAVYFCASSQEDRNTGELFFGEGSRLTVL.